This record covers a single TCR beta chain. The sample belongs to a study of blood T cell repertoires in COVID-19. Study as a whole: Some COVID-19 samples were acute and others convalescent; all came from the United States, Italy and Spain. PBMCs, B-cell-depleted T cells, or T cells provided the cDNA or gDNA that made up the material.

Original data processing: Amplifying reference gene primers gave estimates of nucleated cell counts. TCRdb's table, derived via immunoSEQ multiplex PCR, lists solely in-frame clones and lacks some. V, J and clone size are taken as reported in that table, and D and trimming were inferred from the DNA itself. Found here are around 200,000 clones, roughly 90% of them singletons; the top ten hold around 2.6%. Trimming at V came to 7 bases and at J to 4 bases, leaving 5 bases not matched to a gene. This CDR3 is built from 15 residues. CDR1 LNHDA and CDR2 SQIVND come from the germline V gene (reference sequence).

The sequenced sample was PBMCs or T cells enriched from blood (not recorded which). This TCR was recovered from a woman in her twenties or thirties who had recovered from COVID-19. V usage is TRBV19 and J usage is TRBJ2-2; 11 positions match TRBD1. The chain's CDR3 is CASTPGTGGTGELFF. CDR3 DNA sequence: TGTGCCAGTACCCCCGGGACAGGGGGCACCGGGGAGCTGTTTTTT. The full variable domain, in which reference TRBV19 and TRBJ2-2 provide the parts outside the CDR3, is DGGITQSPKYLFRKEGQNVTLSCEQNLNHDAMYWYRQDPGQGLRLIYYSQIVNDFQKGDIAEGYSVSREKKESFPLTVTSAQKNPTAFYLCASTPGTGGTGELFFGEGSRLTVL.